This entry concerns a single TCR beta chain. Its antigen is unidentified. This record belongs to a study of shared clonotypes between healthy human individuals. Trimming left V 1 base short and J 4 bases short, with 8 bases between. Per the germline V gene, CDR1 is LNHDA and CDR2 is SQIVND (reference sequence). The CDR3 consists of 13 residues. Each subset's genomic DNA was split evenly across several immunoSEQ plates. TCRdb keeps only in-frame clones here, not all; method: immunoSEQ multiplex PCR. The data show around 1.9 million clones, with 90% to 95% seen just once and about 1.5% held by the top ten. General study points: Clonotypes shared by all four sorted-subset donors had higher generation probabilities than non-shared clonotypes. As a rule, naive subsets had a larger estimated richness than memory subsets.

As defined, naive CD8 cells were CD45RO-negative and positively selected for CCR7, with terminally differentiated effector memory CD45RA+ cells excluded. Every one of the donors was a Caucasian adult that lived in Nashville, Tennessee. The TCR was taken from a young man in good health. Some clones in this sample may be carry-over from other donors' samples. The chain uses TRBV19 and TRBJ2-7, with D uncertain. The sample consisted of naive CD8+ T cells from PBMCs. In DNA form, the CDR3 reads TGTGCCAGTAGTATAGGGCTCGAATACGAGCAGTACTTC. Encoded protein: CASSIGLEYEQYF.